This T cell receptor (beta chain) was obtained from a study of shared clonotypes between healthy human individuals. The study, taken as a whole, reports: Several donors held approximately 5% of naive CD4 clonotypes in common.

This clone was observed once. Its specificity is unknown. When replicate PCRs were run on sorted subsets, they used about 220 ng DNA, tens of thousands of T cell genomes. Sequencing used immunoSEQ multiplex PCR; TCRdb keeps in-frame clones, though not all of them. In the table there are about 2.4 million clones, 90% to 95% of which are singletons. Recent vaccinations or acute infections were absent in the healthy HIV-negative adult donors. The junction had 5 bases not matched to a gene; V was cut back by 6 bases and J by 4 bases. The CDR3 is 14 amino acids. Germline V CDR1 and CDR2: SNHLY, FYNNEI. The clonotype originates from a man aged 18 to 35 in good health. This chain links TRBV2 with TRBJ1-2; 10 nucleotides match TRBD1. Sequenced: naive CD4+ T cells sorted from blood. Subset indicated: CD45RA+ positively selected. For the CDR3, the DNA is TGTGCCAGCAGAGCCCGGACAGGGGGCTATGGCTACACCTTC. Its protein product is CASRARTGGYGYTF.